This T cell receptor beta chain came from a study of blood T cell repertoires in COVID-19. Overall study: Sites across the United States, Italy and Spain contributed samples from acute and convalescent COVID-19. Nucleic acid was either cDNA or gDNA, and it came from T cells, B-cell-depleted T cells, or PBMCs.

In the original workflow: Quantification of nucleated cells was approximated via reference gene primer amplification. Sequencing used immunoSEQ multiplex PCR; TCRdb keeps in-frame clones, though not all of them. The D gene and trimming were derived from the DNA, and the V and J assignments and clone size from that table. Of about 84,000 clones listed, approximately 82% are singletons. This CDR3 comprises 15 residues. Germline V gene data show CDR1 as SGDLS and CDR2 as YYNGEE. Trimming removed 3 bases from V and 0 bases from J, with 10 bases in between. This clone was counted once. This chain joins TRBV9 and TRBJ1-3, with D unresolved. The sequenced sample was peripheral blood. The sequence was collected from a man of 80 years or more with active or convalescent COVID-19. CDR3 sequence: CASSDQVSSGNTIYF. CDR3 nucleotide sequence: TGTGCCAGCAGCGACCAGGTTTCCTCTGGAAACACCATATATTTT.